This T cell receptor beta chain was identified during a study of shared clonotypes between healthy human individuals. Whole-study context: Plates per donor: three CD4 naive, three CD4 memory, two CD8 naive, one CD8 memory. Study-wide findings and caveats: Memory subsets had estimated richness that was generally smaller than that of naive subsets. Clonotype sharing among donors likely depends on sequencing depth.

Clones were read by immunoSEQ multiplex PCR, and TCRdb kept only the in-frame ones, dropping some. The sample records roughly 570,000 clones, roughly 98% being singletons. CD45RO-negative cells were positively selected for CCR7, leaving out terminally differentiated effector memory CD45RA+ cells. The donors were all Caucasian adults (living in Nashville, Tennessee). CDR3 size: 11 residues. The ends were cut back, 0 bases at V and 14 bases at J, with 12 bases in the middle. CDR1 is DFQATT, CDR2 SNEGSKA, per germline (reference sequence). Comments on this clone: Its specificity is unknown.

This clonotype was obtained from a man aged 25-45 years in good health. Sequenced input: naive CD8+ T cells sorted from blood. V usage is TRBV20-1 and J usage is TRBJ2-3; no definite D call. CDR3 residues: CSARDPTRGYF. Written as DNA, the CDR3 is TGCAGTGCTAGAGATCCGACCCGCGGGTATTTT.